The present entry profiles one T cell receptor (beta chain) with its context. Trimming left V 3 bases short and J 6 bases short, with 21 bases between. Per the germline V gene, CDR1 is MNHNS and CDR2 is SASEGT. This CDR3 contains 17 residues. The entry originates in a study of blood T cell repertoires in COVID-19. Study details: Samples came from the United States, Italy and Spain, spanning acute and convalescent COVID-19. T cells, B-cell-depleted T cells, or PBMCs provided the cDNA or gDNA that served as material.

Enrollment of patients from Seattle took place during active infection, with longitudinal follow-up. Study processing details: It was from reference gene primer amplification that nucleated cell counts were estimated. Only in-frame clones appear in the TCRdb table, and some are missing; sequencing was by immunoSEQ multiplex PCR. V and J calls and clone size are given by that table; D and trimming were obtained from the DNA. Counted here are around 110,000 clones, 76% occurring once; the ten biggest clones make up 5% to 8%. Sequenced sample: peripheral blood. The chain links TRBV6-1 to TRBJ1-5; D not certain. This TCR was recovered from a man at least 80 years old with COVID-19, enrolled during active disease. In DNA, the CDR3 is TGTGCCAGCAGTGAGAAGGGTTTGGTTGAGGGCGGTCAGCCCCAGCATTTT. The encoded protein is CASSEKGLVEGGQPQHF.